The clone carrying this TCR beta chain has at least ten counts. Its specificity is not known. The CDR3 consists of 15 residues. The germline V and J ends were trimmed by 4 bases and 9 bases, with 20 bases remaining between them. CDR1 and CDR2 from the germline V gene are SGHTA and FQGNSA. These data originate in a study of T cells after yellow fever vaccination. Study outcomes and limitations: Most clones from primary vaccination resurfaced after the booster (approximately 96% CD4, 88% CD8). Some clonotypes were seen in both the CD4 and the CD8 compartments. These made up a small share and likely arose from convergent recombination.

The authors made TCR cDNA by 5'RACE template switching, adding a universal primer site and UMIs. Each CDR3 protein is one row after TCRdb ran MiXCR on the 5' RACE reads. The sample contains about 300,000 distinct CDR3 sequences, 6.8% of which appear only once. The chain uses TRBV7-2 and TRBJ2-3; D is undetermined. This receptor was obtained from a man between 18 and 35 years old who received the YFV17D yellow fever vaccine. This specimen was PBMCs, taken 45 days after the first yellow fever vaccination. The CDR3: CASSSPPIGHGTQYF. The CDR3 DNA sequence: TGTGCCAGCAGCTCCCCCCCTATCGGTCACGGCACGCAGTATTTT.